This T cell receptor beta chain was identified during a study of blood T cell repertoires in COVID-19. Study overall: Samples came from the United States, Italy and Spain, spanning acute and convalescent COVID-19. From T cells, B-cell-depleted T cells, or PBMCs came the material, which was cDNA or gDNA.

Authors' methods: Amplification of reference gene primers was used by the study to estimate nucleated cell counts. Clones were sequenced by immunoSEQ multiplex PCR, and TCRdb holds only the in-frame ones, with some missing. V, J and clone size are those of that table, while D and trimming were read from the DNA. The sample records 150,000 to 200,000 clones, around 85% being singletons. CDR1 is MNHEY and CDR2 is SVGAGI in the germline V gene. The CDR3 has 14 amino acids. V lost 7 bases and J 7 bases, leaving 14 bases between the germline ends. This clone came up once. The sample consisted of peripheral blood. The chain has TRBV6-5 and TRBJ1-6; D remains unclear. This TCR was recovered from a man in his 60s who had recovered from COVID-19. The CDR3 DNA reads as TGTGCCAGCACAAGGAGCCCCGGGAATTCACCCCTCCACTTT. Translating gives CASTRSPGNSPLHF.